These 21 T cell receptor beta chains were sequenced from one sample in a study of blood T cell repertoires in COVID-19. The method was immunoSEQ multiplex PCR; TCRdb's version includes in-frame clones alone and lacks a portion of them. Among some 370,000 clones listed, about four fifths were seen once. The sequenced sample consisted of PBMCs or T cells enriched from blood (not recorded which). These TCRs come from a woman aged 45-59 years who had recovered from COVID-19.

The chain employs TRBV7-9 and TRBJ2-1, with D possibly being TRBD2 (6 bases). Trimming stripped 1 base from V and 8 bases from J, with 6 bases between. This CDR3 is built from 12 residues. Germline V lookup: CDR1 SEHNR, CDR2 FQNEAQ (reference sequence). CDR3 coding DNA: TGTGCCAGCAGCTTAGGGAGGGATGAGCAGTTCTTC. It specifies CASSLGRDEQFF.

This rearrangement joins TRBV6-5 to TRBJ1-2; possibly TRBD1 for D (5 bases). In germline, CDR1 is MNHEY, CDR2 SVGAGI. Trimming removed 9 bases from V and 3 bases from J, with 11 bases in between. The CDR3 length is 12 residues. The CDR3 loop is CASRGFDYGYTF. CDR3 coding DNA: TGTGCCAGTAGGGGTTTTGACTATGGCTACACCTTC.

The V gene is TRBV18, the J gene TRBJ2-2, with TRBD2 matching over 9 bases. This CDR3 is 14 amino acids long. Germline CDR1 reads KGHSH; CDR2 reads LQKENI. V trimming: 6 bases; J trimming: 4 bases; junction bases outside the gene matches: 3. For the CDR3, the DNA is TGTGCCAGCTCCGGGGGACTAGCCACCGGGGAGCTGTTTTTT. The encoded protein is CASSGGLATGELFF.

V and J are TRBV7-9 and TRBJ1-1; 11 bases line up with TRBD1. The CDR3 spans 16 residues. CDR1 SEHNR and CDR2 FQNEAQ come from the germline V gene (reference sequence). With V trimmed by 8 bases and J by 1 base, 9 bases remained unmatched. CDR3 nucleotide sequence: TGTGCCAGCCAATGGACAGGGGGCCGCTGGAACACTGAAGCTTTCTTT. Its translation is CASQWTGGRWNTEAFF.

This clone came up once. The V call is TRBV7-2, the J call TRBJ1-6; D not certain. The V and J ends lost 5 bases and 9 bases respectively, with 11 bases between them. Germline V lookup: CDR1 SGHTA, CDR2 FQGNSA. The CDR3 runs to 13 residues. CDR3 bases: TGTGCCAGCAGCCCGAACATGGCTTCACCCCTCCACTTT. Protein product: CASSPNMASPLHF.

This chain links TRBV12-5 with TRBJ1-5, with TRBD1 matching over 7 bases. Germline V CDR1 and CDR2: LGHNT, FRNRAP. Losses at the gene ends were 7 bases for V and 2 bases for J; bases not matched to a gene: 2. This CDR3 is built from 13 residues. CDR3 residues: CASDTGGNQPQHF. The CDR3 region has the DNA TGTGCTAGTGATACAGGGGGCAATCAGCCCCAGCATTTT. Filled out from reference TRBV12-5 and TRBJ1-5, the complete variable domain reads DARVTQTPRHKVTEMGQEVTMRCQPILGHNTVFWYRQTMMQGLELLAYFRNRAPLDDSGMPKDRFSAEMPDATLATLKIQPSEPRDSAVYFCASDTGGNQPQHFGDGTRLSIL.

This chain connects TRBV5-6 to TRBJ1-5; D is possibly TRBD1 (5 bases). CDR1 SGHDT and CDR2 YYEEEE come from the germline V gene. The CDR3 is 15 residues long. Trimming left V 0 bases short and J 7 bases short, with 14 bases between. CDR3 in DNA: TGTGCCAGCAGCTTGGCCGTGGCAGGGCACCAGCCCCAGCATTTT. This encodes CASSLAVAGHQPQHF.

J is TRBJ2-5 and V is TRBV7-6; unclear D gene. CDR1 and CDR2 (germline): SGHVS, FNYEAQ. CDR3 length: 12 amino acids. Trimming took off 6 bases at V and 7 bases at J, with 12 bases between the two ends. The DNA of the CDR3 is TGTGCCAGCAGTCCGCAGATTGGGACCCAGTACTTC. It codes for CASSPQIGTQYF.

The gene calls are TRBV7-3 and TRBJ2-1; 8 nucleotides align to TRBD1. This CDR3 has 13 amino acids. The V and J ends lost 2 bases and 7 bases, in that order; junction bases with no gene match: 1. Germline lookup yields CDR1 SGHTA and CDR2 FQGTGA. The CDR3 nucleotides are TGTGCCAGCAGCTTATACAGGGGGAATGAGCAGTTCTTC. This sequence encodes CASSLYRGNEQFF.

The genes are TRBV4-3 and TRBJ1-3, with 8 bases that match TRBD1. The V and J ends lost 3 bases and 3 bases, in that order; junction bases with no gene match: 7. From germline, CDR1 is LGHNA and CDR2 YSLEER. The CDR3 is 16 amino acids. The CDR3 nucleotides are TGCGCCAGCAGCCAGGCCACAGGGGGAATTGGAAACACCATATATTTT. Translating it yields CASSQATGGIGNTIYF.

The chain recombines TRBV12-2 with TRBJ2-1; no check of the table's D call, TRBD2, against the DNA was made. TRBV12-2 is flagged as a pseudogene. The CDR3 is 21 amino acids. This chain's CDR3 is CASRLTRSGFRNEERYNEQFF. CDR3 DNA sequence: TGTGCAAGTCGCTTAACCCGATCCGGGTTCCGCAATGAGGAGCGATACAATGAGCAGTTCTTC.

As DNA, the CDR3 is TGTGCCAGCAGCTTAACTGCATCAAGGGGGAATGAGCAGTTCTTC. This gives the protein CASSLTASRGNEQFF. The chain employs TRBV7-3 and TRBJ2-1, with D possibly matching TRBD1 (6 bases). Trimming cost V 0 bases and J 7 bases, with 13 bases left between them. Germline-derived CDR1 and CDR2 are SGHTA and FQGTGA. The CDR3 has 15 residues.

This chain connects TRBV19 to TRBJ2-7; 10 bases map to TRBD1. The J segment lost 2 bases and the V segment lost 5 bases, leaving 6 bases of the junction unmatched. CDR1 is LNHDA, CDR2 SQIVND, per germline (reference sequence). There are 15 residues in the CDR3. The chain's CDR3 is CASSVATGGPYEQYF. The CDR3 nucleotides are TGTGCCAGTAGTGTAGCGACAGGGGGCCCCTACGAGCAGTACTTC.

The CDR3: CASSTPDRDDQPQHF. The CDR3 coding sequence is TGTGCCAGCAGCACTCCGGACAGGGACGATCAGCCCCAGCATTTT. This chain connects TRBV21-1 to TRBJ1-5; the DNA was not compared with TRBD1, the D call given in the table. TRBV21-1 is assigned pseudogene status. This CDR3 has 15 residues.

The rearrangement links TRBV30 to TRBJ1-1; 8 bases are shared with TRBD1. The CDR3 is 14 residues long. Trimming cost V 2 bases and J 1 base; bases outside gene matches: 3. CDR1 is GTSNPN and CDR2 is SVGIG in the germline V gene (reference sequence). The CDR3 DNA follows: TGTGCCTGGAGTCGACAGGGGAGGAACACTGAAGCTTTCTTT. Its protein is CAWSRQGRNTEAFF.

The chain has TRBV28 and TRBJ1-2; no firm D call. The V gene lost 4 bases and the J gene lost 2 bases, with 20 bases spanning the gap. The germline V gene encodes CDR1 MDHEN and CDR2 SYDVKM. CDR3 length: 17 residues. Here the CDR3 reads CASSSPYLGALNYGYTF. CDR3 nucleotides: TGTGCCAGCAGTTCCCCGTATCTTGGAGCCCTAAACTATGGCTACACCTTC.

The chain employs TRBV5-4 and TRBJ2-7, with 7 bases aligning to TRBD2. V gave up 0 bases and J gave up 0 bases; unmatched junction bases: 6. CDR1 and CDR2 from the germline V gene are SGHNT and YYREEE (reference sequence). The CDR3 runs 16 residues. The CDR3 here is CASSLARGSDSYEQYF. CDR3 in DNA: TGTGCCAGCAGCTTGGCCCGCGGGAGCGACTCCTACGAGCAGTACTTC.

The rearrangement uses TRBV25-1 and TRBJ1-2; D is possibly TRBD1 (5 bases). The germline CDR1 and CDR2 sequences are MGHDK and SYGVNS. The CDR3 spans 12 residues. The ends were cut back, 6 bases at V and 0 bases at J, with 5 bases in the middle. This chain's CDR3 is CASSRANYGYTF. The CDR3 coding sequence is TGTGCCAGCAGCAGGGCTAACTATGGCTACACCTTC.

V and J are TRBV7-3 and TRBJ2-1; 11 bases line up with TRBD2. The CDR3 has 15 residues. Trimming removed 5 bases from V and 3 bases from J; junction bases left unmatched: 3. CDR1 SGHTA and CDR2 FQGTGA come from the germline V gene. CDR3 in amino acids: CASSPTSGNYNEQFF. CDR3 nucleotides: TGTGCCAGCAGCCCGACTAGCGGGAACTACAATGAGCAGTTCTTC.

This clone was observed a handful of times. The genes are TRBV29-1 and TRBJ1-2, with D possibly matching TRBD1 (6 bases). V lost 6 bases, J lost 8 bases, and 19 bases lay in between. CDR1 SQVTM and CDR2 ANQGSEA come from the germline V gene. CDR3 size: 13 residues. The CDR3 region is CSVGLSGATGYTF. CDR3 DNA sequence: TGCAGCGTGGGCCTCTCAGGGGCGACGGGCTACACCTTC.

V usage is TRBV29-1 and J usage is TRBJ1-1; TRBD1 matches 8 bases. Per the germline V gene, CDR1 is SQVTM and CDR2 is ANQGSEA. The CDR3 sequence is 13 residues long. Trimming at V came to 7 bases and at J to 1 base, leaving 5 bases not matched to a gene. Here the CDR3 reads CSAQTGANTEAFF. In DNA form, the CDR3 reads TGCAGCGCCCAGACAGGGGCGAACACTGAAGCTTTCTTT.